These T cell receptor beta chains were read from a single sample in a study of blood T cell repertoires in COVID-19. Here immunoSEQ multiplex PCR was the method, and the copy in TCRdb shows in-frame clones only, minus some. This sample carries roughly 500,000 clones, roughly nine tenths of them seen once, and the ten largest clones take approximately 8%. Sequenced input: PBMCs or T cells enriched from blood (not recorded which). These receptors came from a woman in her fifties or sixties who had recovered from COVID-19. CDR3s include the opening cysteine and the closing phenylalanine or tryptophan. D genes are given only for firm matches. Size values are once, few and many counts, or a class for expanded clones, and some rows have none.

V gene	J gene	D gene	clone size	CDR3 protein	CDR3 DNA
TRBV3-1/TRBV3-2	TRBJ2-3	.	.	CASSQDLGGPTDTQYF	TGTGCCAGCAGCCAAGATCTGGGGGGACCCACAGATACGCAGTATTTT
TRBV11-2	TRBJ1-5	.	.	CASSLNQDSQPQHF	TGTGCCAGCAGCCTCAACCAGGATTCTCAGCCCCAGCATTTT
TRBV29-1	TRBJ1-3	.	.	CSALLGNTIYF	TGCAGCGCCTTATTAGGAAACACCATATATTTT
TRBV30	TRBJ1-4	.	once	CAWSPSDRRKLFF	TGTGCCTGGAGCCCCTCCGACAGGCGAAAACTGTTTTTT
TRBV2	TRBJ2-2	.	.	CASSEAKGVGELFF	TGTGCCAGCAGTGAAGCGAAGGGAGTCGGGGAGCTGTTTTTT
TRBV19	TRBJ2-3	.	.	CASSIQAYTSTDTQYF	TGTGCCAGTAGTATACAGGCATATACTAGCACAGATACGCAGTATTTT
TRBV5-1	TRBJ2-1	.	.	CASSNWDKKYNEQFF	TGCGCCAGCAGCAATTGGGACAAGAAATACAATGAGCAGTTCTTC
TRBV24-1	TRBJ1-2	.	.	CATSDLQGEYGYTF	TGTGCCACCAGTGATTTACAGGGAGAATATGGCTACACCTTC
TRBV14	TRBJ1-6	TRBD1	.	CASSRDRGSSPLHF	TGTGCCAGCAGCCGGGACAGGGGAAGTTCACCCCTCCACTTT
TRBV7-2	TRBJ1-5	.	.	CASSVTPGANQPQHF	TGTGCCAGCAGCGTGACCCCAGGGGCCAATCAGCCCCAGCATTTT
TRBV5-4	TRBJ2-3	TRBD2	.	CASSLGSGGRDTQYF	TGTGCCAGCAGCTTAGGTAGCGGGGGTAGAGATACGCAGTATTTT
TRBV11-3	TRBJ2-3	.	.	CASSLDRVLDTQYF	TGTGCCAGCAGCTTAGACAGGGTATTGGATACGCAGTATTTT
TRBV7-6	TRBJ2-3	TRBD2	.	CASSLVPSGGGGTQYF	TGTGCCAGCAGCTTAGTCCCTAGCGGGGGGGGCGGGACGCAGTATTTT
TRBV30	TRBJ1-1	.	once	CASMRERWNTEAFF	TGTGCCTCGATGAGGGAACGGTGGAACACTGAAGCTTTCTTT
TRBV27	TRBJ1-1	TRBD1	.	CASSPFLQGEAFF	TGTGCCAGCAGTCCATTCCTACAGGGGGAAGCTTTCTTT
TRBV9	TRBJ1-2	.	.	CASSAINDSGYTF	TGTGCCAGCAGCGCTATCAACGACTCGGGCTACACCTTC
TRBV5-1	TRBJ1-1	.	.	CASSLEGGRAFF	TGCGCCAGCAGCTTGGAAGGGGGTCGAGCTTTCTTT
TRBV2	TRBJ1-5	TRBD1	many	CASNRQGVENQPQHF	TGTGCCAGCAATCGGCAGGGGGTAGAAAATCAGCCCCAGCATTTT
TRBV19	TRBJ1-1	.	once	CASSIAPPAGKNTEAFF	TGTGCCAGTAGTATCGCCCCCCCAGCAGGGAAGAACACTGAAGCTTTCTTT
TRBV6-6	TRBJ2-7	TRBD2	.	CASRRLAGGLWGYEQYF	TGTGCCAGCAGACGACTAGCGGGGGGGCTCTGGGGCTACGAGCAGTACTTC
TRBV5-4	TRBJ1-4	TRBD1	.	CASSPRTGGGPTNEKLFF	TGTGCCAGCAGCCCAAGGACAGGGGGTGGCCCAACTAATGAAAAACTGTTTTTT
TRBV5-1	TRBJ1-2	.	.	CASSLAQGYNYGYTF	TGCGCCAGCAGCTTGGCCCAGGGTTATAACTATGGCTACACCTTC